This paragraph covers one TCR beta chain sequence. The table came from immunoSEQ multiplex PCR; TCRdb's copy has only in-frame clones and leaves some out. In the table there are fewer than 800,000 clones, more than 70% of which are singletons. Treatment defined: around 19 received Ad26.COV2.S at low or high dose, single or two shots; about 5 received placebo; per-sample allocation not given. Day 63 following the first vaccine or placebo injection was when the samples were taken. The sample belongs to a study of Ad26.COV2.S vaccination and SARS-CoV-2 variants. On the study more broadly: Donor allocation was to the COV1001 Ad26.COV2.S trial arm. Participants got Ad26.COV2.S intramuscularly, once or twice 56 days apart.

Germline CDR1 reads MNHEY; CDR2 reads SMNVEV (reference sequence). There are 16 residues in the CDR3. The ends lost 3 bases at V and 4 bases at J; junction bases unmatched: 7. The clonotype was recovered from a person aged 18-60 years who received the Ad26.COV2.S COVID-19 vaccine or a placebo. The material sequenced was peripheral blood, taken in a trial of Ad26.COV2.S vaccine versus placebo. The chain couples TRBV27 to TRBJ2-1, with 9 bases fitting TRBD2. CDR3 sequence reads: CASSFGLASGYNEQFF. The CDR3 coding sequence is TGTGCCAGCAGTTTCGGACTAGCGAGCGGATACAATGAGCAGTTCTTC.